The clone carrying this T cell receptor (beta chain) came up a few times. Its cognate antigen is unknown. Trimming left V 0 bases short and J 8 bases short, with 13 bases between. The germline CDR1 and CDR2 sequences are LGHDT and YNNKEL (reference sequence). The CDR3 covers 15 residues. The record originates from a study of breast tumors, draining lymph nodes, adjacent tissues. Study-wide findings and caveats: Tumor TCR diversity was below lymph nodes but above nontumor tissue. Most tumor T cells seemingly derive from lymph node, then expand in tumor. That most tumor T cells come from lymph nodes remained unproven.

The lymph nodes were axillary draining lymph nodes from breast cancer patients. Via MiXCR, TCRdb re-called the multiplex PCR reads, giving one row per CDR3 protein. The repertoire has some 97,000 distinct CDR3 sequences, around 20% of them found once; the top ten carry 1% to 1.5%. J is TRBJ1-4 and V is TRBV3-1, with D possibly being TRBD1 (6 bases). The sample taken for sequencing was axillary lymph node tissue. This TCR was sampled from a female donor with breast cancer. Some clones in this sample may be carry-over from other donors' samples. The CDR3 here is CASSQDPGGREKLFF. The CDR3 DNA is TGTGCCAGCAGCCAAGATCCGGGGGGCAGGGAAAAACTGTTTTTT.